This TCR beta chain was recorded in a study of T cell changes during pregnancy in multiple sclerosis. Using immunoSEQ multiplex PCR, the repertoire was profiled, and TCRdb retains in-frame clones only, with some absent. The repertoire has around 16,000 clones, 75% to 85% of them found once; the top ten carry about 17%. The germline V gene encodes CDR1 MNHEY and CDR2 SMNVEV (reference sequence). The trim removed 4 bases at V and 8 bases at J, leaving 4 bases unmatched. CDR3 length: 13 amino acids. J is TRBJ1-4 and V is TRBV27; 7 bases are a match to TRBD1. Sequencing was performed on CD8+ T cells from peripheral blood mononuclear cells, taken after pregnancy. This TCR derives from a female donor in good health, enrolled as a control in a pregnancy study. CDR3 in DNA: TGTGCCAGCAGTTCGGACAGGCGGGAAAAACTGTTTTTT. Its protein is CASSSDRREKLFF.